This TCR beta chain was retrieved from a study of blood T cell repertoires in COVID-19. Study-wide context: The cDNA or gDNA used as material had been derived from T cells, B-cell-depleted T cells, or PBMCs.

The CDR3 has 16 residues. CDR1 LGHDT and CDR2 YNNKEL come from the germline V gene (reference sequence). Unmatched junction bases numbered 6, after V lost 3 bases and J lost 5 bases. Study processing details: The authors estimated nucleated cell counts from reference gene primer amplification. This table comes from immunoSEQ multiplex PCR, and its TCRdb copy is limited to in-frame clones, with some not included. That table supplies the V and J calls and clone size; D and trimming were determined from the DNA. Here the sample spans approximately 200,000 clones, 80% to 90% being singletons. Sequences were obtained from peripheral blood. This clonotype originated in a man between 60 and 75 years old who had recovered from COVID-19. The V gene is TRBV3-1 (or the pseudogene TRBV3-2), the J gene TRBJ1-6; 8 positions match TRBD1. CDR3 coding DNA: TGTGCCAGCAGCCATGGGGACAGGTATCATAATTCACCCCTCCACTTT. This encodes CASSHGDRYHNSPLHF.